This passage covers 26 T cell receptor beta chains from one sample sequenced in a study of shared clonotypes between healthy human individuals (dated by TCRdb to the early 2020s). Library preparation used the immunoSEQ multiplex PCR assay. TCRdb provides this immuneACCESS table in a form limited to in-frame rearrangements. Some clones are lacking; in checked studies, under half of them reflect an unresolved V gene, and why the rest are absent is not known. For this sample the table gives some 2,000,000 clones, of which 85% to 95% were detected only once. The top ten constitute 0.13% of the sample. Sequencing input: naive CD4+ T cells sorted from blood. Read against the paper, the sample's cell subset or site label means: CD45RA+ positively selected. The receptor set was obtained from a man in his late teens or twenties in good health.

The chain carries TRBV19 and TRBJ1-2, with 7 nucleotides matching TRBD1. CDR3 length: 12 amino acids. After removal of 9 bases from V and 6 bases from J, the junction contained 7 bases not matched to a gene. Germline CDR1 and CDR2: LNHDA and SQIVND (reference sequence). The chain's CDR3 is CASLTGVNGYTF. The CDR3 nucleotides are TGTGCCAGCCTAACAGGGGTAAATGGCTACACCTTC. Supplemented by reference TRBV19 and TRBJ1-2, the full variable domain reads DGGITQSPKYLFRKEGQNVTLSCEQNLNHDAMYWYRQDPGQGLRLIYYSQIVNDFQKGDIAEGYSVSREKKESFPLTVTSAQKNPTAFYLCASLTGVNGYTFGSGTRLTVV.

This clone was observed a single time. The genes are TRBV29-1 and TRBJ2-1, with no clear D. V lost 4 bases, J lost 2 bases, and 9 bases lay in between. The CDR3 has 13 amino acids. Germline CDR1 is SQVTM and CDR2 is ANQGSEA. The CDR3 spells CSVGPKTYNEQFF. The CDR3 DNA is TGCAGCGTTGGCCCCAAGACCTACAATGAGCAGTTCTTC.

In DNA, the CDR3 is TGTGCCAGCAGCTTACTGGGGGTCAATGAGCAGTTCTTC. It yields the protein CASSLLGVNEQFF. The genes are TRBV11-2 and TRBJ2-1; D possibly uses TRBD1 or TRBD2 (5 bases each). CDR3 length: 13 amino acids. The V end was cut by 2 bases, the J end by 6 bases, with 8 bases between. Germline CDR1 is SGHAT and CDR2 is FQNNGV.

This chain joins TRBV30 and TRBJ1-1; D gene unclear. Trimming removed 1 base at V and 3 bases at J, with 6 bases between. CDR1 and CDR2 from the germline V gene are GTSNPN and SVGIG (reference sequence). This CDR3 region has 12 residues. The CDR3 DNA follows: TGTGCCTGGAGTGAGGCGGACACTGAAGCTTTCTTT. Its translation is CAWSEADTEAFF.

Only one count was recorded for this clone. The chain couples TRBV4-3 to TRBJ1-6; 7 nucleotides agree with TRBD1. The trim removed 4 bases at V and 11 bases at J, leaving 5 bases unmatched. CDR1 is LGHNA, CDR2 YSLEER, per germline. CDR3 length equals 13 residues. CDR3 DNA sequence: TGCGCCAGCAGCCTAGACAGGGTTCCACCCCTCCACTTT. This codes for CASSLDRVPPLHF.

About this clone itself: This sequence may be a read error, since a much larger clone differs from it by one base. This sample also contains other DNA sequences that code for the same CDR3. V is TRBV30 and J is TRBJ1-5, with a tentative D call TRBD1 (6 bases). The CDR3 is made up of 13 amino acids. Germline V lookup: CDR1 GTSNPN, CDR2 SVGIG (reference sequence). Deletions cut 3 bases from V and 4 bases from J, with 10 bases between. CDR3 sequence reads: CAWSPQGNQPQHF. CDR3 coding DNA: TGTGCCTGGAGCCCCCAGGGGAATCAGCCCCAGCATTTT.

Concerning this clone itself: Distinct nucleotide sequences in the sample also encode this CDR3. This chain joins TRBV19 and TRBJ1-5; 9 nucleotides match TRBD1. After removal of 7 bases from V and 1 base from J, the junction contained 2 bases not matched to a gene. Per the germline V gene, CDR1 is LNHDA and CDR2 is SQIVND (reference sequence). The CDR3 runs 14 residues. This CDR3 is CASKGQGSNQPQHF. In DNA, the CDR3 is TGTGCCAGTAAAGGACAGGGGAGCAATCAGCCCCAGCATTTT.

The gene calls are TRBV18 and TRBJ2-4; 13 nucleotides match TRBD2. J gave up 0 bases and V 4 bases, and 12 bases lay outside the gene matches. Germline V gives CDR1 KGHSH, CDR2 LQKENI. There are 20 residues in the CDR3. CDR3 sequence: CASSRGTSGIIDLAKNIQYF. The CDR3 DNA reads TGTGCCAGCTCACGCGGGACTAGCGGGATAATTGATCTAGCCAAAAACATTCAGTACTTC.

V usage is TRBV6-1 and J usage is TRBJ2-1; 7 bases map to TRBD2. After removal of 1 base from V and 6 bases from J, the junction contained 3 bases not matched to a gene. Germline V gene sequence: CDR1 MNHNS, CDR2 SASEGT. CDR3 length equals 14 residues. The CDR3 DNA follows: TGTGCCAGCAGTGAAGGTCTAGCGGTCAATGAGCAGTTCTTC. Its protein is CASSEGLAVNEQFF.

Comment on this clone: This CDR3 is also generated by other DNA sequences in the sample. The V gene is TRBV18, the J gene TRBJ1-3; D is perhaps TRBD1 (6 bases). V lost 6 bases and J 0 bases, leaving 9 bases between the germline ends. The CDR3 spans 14 residues. CDR1 KGHSH and CDR2 LQKENI come from the germline V gene. The CDR3 nucleotides read TGTGCCAGCTCGCCCAGGGGCTCTGGAAACACCATATATTTT. Translating gives CASSPRGSGNTIYF. The whole variable domain, remainder taken from reference TRBV18 and TRBJ1-3, is NAGVMQNPRHLVRRRGQEARLRCSPMKGHSHVYWYRQLPEEGLKFMVYLQKENIIDESGMPKERFSAEFPKEGPSILRIQQVVRGDSAAYFCASSPRGSGNTIYFGEGSWLTVV.

This chain joins TRBV7-8 and TRBJ1-5; 8 bases map to TRBD1. Germline-derived CDR1 and CDR2 are SGHVS and FQNEAQ. After removal of 5 bases from V and 3 bases from J, the junction contained 12 bases not matched to a gene. The CDR3 is 17 residues long. The DNA for the CDR3 is TGTGCCAGCAGCCAACGGAAACAGGGGGACTTCAATCAGCCCCAGCATTTT. Protein product: CASSQRKQGDFNQPQHF.

The chain uses TRBV4-1 and TRBJ1-1, with D unclear. Germline V gene sequence: CDR1 MGHRA, CDR2 YSYEKL. Trimming pared 5 bases from V and 0 bases from J, leaving 7 bases between. CDR3 length: 13 residues. CDR3 DNA sequence: TGCGCCAGCAGCACTTTTTTGAACACTGAAGCTTTCTTT. Translating gives CASSTFLNTEAFF.

The chain uses TRBV11-2 and TRBJ2-7, with D possibly being TRBD2 (5 bases). The CDR3 has 14 residues. V lost 5 bases to trimming and J lost 2 bases, with 13 bases between them. Germline CDR1 is SGHAT and CDR2 is FQNNGV. CDR3 sequence (DNA): TGTGCCAGCAGCCCCGAGGGCGGTCCCTACGAGCAGTACTTC. It yields the protein CASSPEGGPYEQYF.

The chain couples TRBV15 to TRBJ1-6; TRBD1 might be the D (6 bases). CDR3 length equals 15 residues. Trimming pared 7 bases from V and 7 bases from J, leaving 17 bases between. The germline CDR1 and CDR2 sequences are LNHNV and YYDKDF (reference sequence). The CDR3 protein is CATTMGGQRNSPLHF. CDR3 sequence (DNA): TGTGCCACCACCATGGGGGGGCAGCGGAATTCACCCCTCCACTTT.

The V and J genes are TRBV5-1 and TRBJ2-7; 14 positions agree with TRBD2. Germline values: CDR1 SGHRS, CDR2 YFSETQ. The J segment lost 5 bases and the V segment lost 4 bases, leaving 23 bases of the junction unmatched. CDR3 size: 21 residues. CDR3 protein: CASSATDRGLTSGRANDEQYF. The CDR3 DNA sequence: TGCGCCAGCAGCGCAACAGACAGGGGACTGACTAGCGGGAGGGCCAATGACGAGCAGTACTTC.

V gene TRBV28 combines with J gene TRBJ1-1; no firm D call. Germline V gives CDR1 MDHEN, CDR2 SYDVKM. The V end lost 8 bases, the J end lost 2 bases, and 15 bases lay between the germline ends. The CDR3 is 14 residues long. The CDR3 DNA follows: TGTGCCAGCGGGGTTCCCCGCCTTAACACTGAAGCTTTCTTT. Translation gives CASGVPRLNTEAFF.

The chain couples TRBV9 to TRBJ2-3, with 7 bases fitting TRBD1. Trimming took 0 bases from V and 1 from J; bases not matched to a gene: 5. CDR3 length: 16 residues. Germline CDR1 reads SGDLS; CDR2 reads YYNGEE. The CDR3 DNA reads TGTGCCAGCAGCGTAGTATCAGGACAGGGCACAGATACGCAGTATTTT. It encodes CASSVVSGQGTDTQYF.

This rearrangement joins TRBV7-2 to TRBJ1-5; D is perhaps TRBD1 (5 bases). Germline V gene lookup returns CDR1 SGHTA and CDR2 FQGNSA. The V end lost 5 bases, the J end lost 7 bases, and 15 bases lay between the germline ends. The CDR3 loop spans 14 amino acids. The CDR3 nucleotides read TGTGCCAGCAGCATGGGCAGGGATCGCCAGCCCCAGCATTTT. Its translation is CASSMGRDRQPQHF.

The J gene is TRBJ1-2, the V gene TRBV7-9; 9 bases fit TRBD1. J gave up 6 bases and V 5 bases, and 7 bases lay outside the gene matches. Germline V gene sequence: CDR1 SEHNR, CDR2 FQNEAQ (reference sequence). This CDR3 contains 14 residues. The DNA of the CDR3 is TGTGCCAGCAGCACCGAACAGGGGGCGAATGGCTACACCTTC. Amino acid sequence: CASSTEQGANGYTF.

The sample holds a few counts of this clone. V gene TRBV4-1 combines with J gene TRBJ2-3, with D unclear. CDR1 is MGHRA and CDR2 is YSYEKL in the germline V gene. V was pared by 2 bases and J by 7 bases, with 19 bases between. CDR3 length equals 16 residues. CDR3 sequence: CASSQLAGATLNTQYF. The CDR3 nucleotides read TGCGCCAGCAGCCAATTAGCAGGTGCCACACTCAATACGCAGTATTTT.

The chain carries TRBV9 and TRBJ2-5, with D hard to call. Trimming removed 1 base from V and 3 bases from J, with 4 bases in between. There are 12 residues in the CDR3. The V gene's germline CDR1 is SGDLS and CDR2 YYNGEE. CDR3: CASSVSEETQYF. DNA of the CDR3: TGTGCCAGCAGCGTATCGGAAGAGACCCAGTACTTC.

This chain uses TRBV9 with TRBJ2-3, with no clear D. The germline CDR1 and CDR2 sequences are SGDLS and YYNGEE. The ends were cut back, 0 bases at V and 1 base at J, with 9 bases in the middle. The CDR3 runs 15 residues. The CDR3 protein is CASSVGPIGTDTQYF. In DNA, the CDR3 is TGTGCCAGCAGCGTAGGACCCATCGGCACAGATACGCAGTATTTT.

This chain connects TRBV15 to TRBJ2-6; no firm D call. Trimming left V 6 bases short and J 0 bases short, with 9 bases between. The CDR3 has 15 residues. The germline V gene encodes CDR1 LNHNV and CDR2 YYDKDF (reference sequence). In nucleotides, the CDR3 is TGTGCCACCAGGCTAGGAAGCTCTGGGGCCAACGTCCTGACTTTC. Translating gives CATRLGSSGANVLTF.

The rearrangement links TRBV9 to TRBJ1-1; D is possibly TRBD1 (5 bases). The CDR3 runs 16 residues. V was shortened by 4 bases and J by 5 bases, with 21 bases between the two germline ends. Germline values: CDR1 SGDLS, CDR2 YYNGEE. This chain's CDR3 is CASSPTGGGGRTEAFF. The CDR3 DNA is TGTGCCAGCAGCCCCACTGGGGGGGGAGGAAGGACTGAAGCTTTCTTT. Based on the CDR3 plus reference TRBV9 and TRBJ1-1, the full variable domain is DSGVTQTPKHLITATGQRVTLRCSPRSGDLSVYWYQQSLDQGLQFLIQYYNGEERAKGNILERFSAQQFPDLHSELNLSSLELGDSALYFCASSPTGGGGRTEAFFGQGTRLTVV.

J is TRBJ2-2 and V is TRBV7-2; 7 positions agree with TRBD1. The CDR3 extends over 15 amino acids. J was trimmed by 6 bases and V by 4 bases; bases with no gene match: 8. Per germline, CDR1 SGHTA and CDR2 FQGNSA. CDR3 amino acids: CASSWLTGYSGELFF. The CDR3, as DNA: TGTGCCAGCAGCTGGTTGACAGGGTATTCCGGGGAGCTGTTTTTT.

The V and J genes are TRBV19 and TRBJ2-3; 8 bases line up with TRBD1. V gave up 3 bases and J gave up 5 bases; unmatched junction bases: 4. Per the germline V gene, CDR1 is LNHDA and CDR2 is SQIVND (reference sequence). This CDR3 contains 14 residues. CDR3 residues: CASSMQGARDTQYF. In nucleotides, the CDR3 is TGTGCCAGTAGTATGCAGGGGGCAAGAGATACGCAGTATTTT.